Listed below are T cell receptor beta chains from one sample, sequenced in a study of T cell clones after liver transplantation. TCRdb's table, derived via immunoSEQ multiplex PCR, lists solely in-frame clones and lacks some. The table has about 120,000 clones, approximately 90% seen once. Material: CD4+ T cells from blood, obtained 12 months after liver transplant. Receptors originate from a human patient who received a liver transplant. Some T cells may be transferred from the graft donor. Each CDR3 is given with its conserved first and last residue. The order of the fields is clone size, J gene, V gene, D gene, CDR3 protein, CDR3 DNA. The D gene is left open where the match is weak. Part of the rows lack a size; the others show once, few, many or a class for expanded clones.

>.|TRBJ2-5|TRBV7-2|TRBD2
CASSMTSGRTVTQYF
TGTGCCAGCAGCATGACTAGCGGGAGGACAGTGACCCAGTACTTC
>.|TRBJ2-3|TRBV21-1|.
CASSALFPPADTQYF
TGTGCCAGCAGCGCCCTGTTTCCCCCGGCGGATACGCAGTATTTT
>once|TRBJ2-7|TRBV23-1|.
CASSPPGASSYEQYF
TGCGCCAGCAGTCCCCCCGGGGCCAGCTCCTACGAGCAGTACTTC
>.|TRBJ2-1|TRBV4-3|.
CASSQEGRGVYNEQFF
TGCGCCAGCAGCCAAGAAGGGCGGGGAGTTTACAATGAGCAGTTCTTC
>.|TRBJ1-4|TRBV6-1|.
CASTPGAANEKLFF
TGTGCCAGCACCCCAGGGGCGGCTAATGAAAAACTGTTTTTT
>.|TRBJ2-7|TRBV28|TRBD1
CASSLGTVYEQYF
TGTGCCAGCAGTCTCGGGACAGTCTACGAGCAGTACTTC
>.|TRBJ2-1|TRBV2|TRBD2
CASRGLAGHNEQFF
TGTGCCAGCAGGGGACTAGCGGGACACAATGAGCAGTTCTTC
>few|TRBJ1-2|TRBV5-1|.
CASSLNGGDGYTF
TGCGCCAGCAGCTTGAACGGGGGCGATGGCTACACCTTC
>.|TRBJ2-3|TRBV10-2|TRBD2
CASSTGTSGDTQYF
TGCGCCAGCAGCACCGGGACTAGCGGCGATACGCAGTATTTT
>.|TRBJ2-5|TRBV7-7|TRBD2
CASSLTLTSGRGQETQYF
TGTGCTAGCAGCTTAACCTTAACTAGCGGGAGGGGTCAAGAGACCCAGTACTTC
>.|TRBJ1-3|TRBV6-1|.
CASFLTGNTIYF
TGTGCCAGCTTTTTGACCGGAAACACCATATATTTT
>.|TRBJ2-3|TRBV5-6|TRBD2
CASSPISGRNTDTQYF
TGTGCCAGCAGCCCTATTAGCGGGAGGAACACAGATACGCAGTATTTT
>.|TRBJ2-7|TRBV6-5|TRBD2
CASQTAGDGGYEQYF
TGTGCCAGCCAAACGGCGGGGGACGGGGGCTACGAGCAGTACTTC
>.|TRBJ2-3|TRBV5-6|.
CASSYGLTGTDTQYF
TGTGCCAGCAGCTACGGACTAACTGGCACAGATACGCAGTATTTT
>.|TRBJ1-4|TRBV30|.
CAWSVQLLTNEKLFF
TGTGCCTGGAGTGTACAGCTCTTAACTAATGAAAAACTGTTTTTT
>.|TRBJ2-1|TRBV18|.
CASSTKPSDNEQFF
TGTGCCAGCTCTACCAAGCCTAGCGACAATGAGCAGTTCTTC